This T cell receptor beta chain was sequenced for a study of monozygotic twins with inflammatory bowel disease. TCRdb processed the 5' RACE reads again and assigns one entry to each CDR3 protein, with no DNA. The ten top clones account for less than 9%, within a sample of around 220,000 distinct CDR3 sequences. This CDR3 is 11 amino acids long. Germline-derived CDR1 and CDR2 are MRHNA and SNTAGT. Sequences were obtained from blood. The clonotype originates from a human donor with ulcerative colitis or Crohn's disease, or a healthy co-twin of an affected twin (not recorded which). This chain joins TRBV6-4 and TRBJ2-7; TCRdb reports TRBD1, a call that lacks DNA to check it against. This chain's CDR3 is CASIGWPPFHF.